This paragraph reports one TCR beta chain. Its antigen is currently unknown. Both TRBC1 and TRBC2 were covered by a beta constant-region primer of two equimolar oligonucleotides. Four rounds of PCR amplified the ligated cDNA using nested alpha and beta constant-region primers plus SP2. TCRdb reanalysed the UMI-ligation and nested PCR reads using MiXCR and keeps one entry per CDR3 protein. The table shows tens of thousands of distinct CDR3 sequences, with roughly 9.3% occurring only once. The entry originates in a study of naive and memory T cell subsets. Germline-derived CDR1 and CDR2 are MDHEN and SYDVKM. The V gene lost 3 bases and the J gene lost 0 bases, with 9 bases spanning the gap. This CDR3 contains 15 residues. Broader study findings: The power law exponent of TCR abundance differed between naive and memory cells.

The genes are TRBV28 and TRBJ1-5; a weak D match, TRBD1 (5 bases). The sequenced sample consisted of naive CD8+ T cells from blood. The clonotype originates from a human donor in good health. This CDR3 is CASSLGPYSNQPQHF. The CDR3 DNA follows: TGTGCCAGCAGTTTGGGGCCGTATAGCAATCAGCCCCAGCATTTT.